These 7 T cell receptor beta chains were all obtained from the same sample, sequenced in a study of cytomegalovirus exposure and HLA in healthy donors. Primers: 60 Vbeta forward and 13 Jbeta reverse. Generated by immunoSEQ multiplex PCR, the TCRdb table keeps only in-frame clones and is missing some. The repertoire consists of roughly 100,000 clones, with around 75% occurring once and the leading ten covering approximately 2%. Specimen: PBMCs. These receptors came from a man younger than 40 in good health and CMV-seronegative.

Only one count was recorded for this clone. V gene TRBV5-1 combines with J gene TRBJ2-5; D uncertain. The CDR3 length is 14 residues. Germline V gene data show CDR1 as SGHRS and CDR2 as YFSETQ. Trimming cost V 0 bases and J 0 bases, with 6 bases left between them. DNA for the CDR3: TGCGCCAGCAGCTTGGACGGGTACCAAGAGACCCAGTACTTC. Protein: CASSLDGYQETQYF.

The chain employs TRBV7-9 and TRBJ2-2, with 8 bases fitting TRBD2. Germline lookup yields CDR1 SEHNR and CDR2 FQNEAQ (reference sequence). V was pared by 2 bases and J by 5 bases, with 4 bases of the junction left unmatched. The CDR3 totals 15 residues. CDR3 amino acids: CASSLIAGRTGELFF. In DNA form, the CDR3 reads TGTGCCAGCAGCTTAATAGCGGGGCGGACCGGGGAGCTGTTTTTT.

The CDR3 coding sequence is TGTGCCAGTAGTATAGAACTACGCCAGGAGCAGTTCTTC. It codes for CASSIELRQEQFF. The V gene is TRBV19, the J gene TRBJ2-1; D is unclear. Trimming cost V 0 bases and J 10 bases, with 10 bases left between them. This CDR3 contains 13 residues. The germline V gene encodes CDR1 LNHDA and CDR2 SQIVND (reference sequence).

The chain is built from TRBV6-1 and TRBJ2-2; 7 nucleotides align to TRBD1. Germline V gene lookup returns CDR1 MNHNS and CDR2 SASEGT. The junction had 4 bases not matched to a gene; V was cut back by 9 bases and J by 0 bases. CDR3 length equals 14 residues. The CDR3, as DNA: TGTGCCAGTGAGGGGGCGACGAACACCGGGGAGCTGTTTTTT. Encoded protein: CASEGATNTGELFF.

The CDR3 nucleotides read TGTGCCAGCAGCCTCGCTAGCGGCAGCCAAGAGACCCAGTACTTC. Its protein product is CASSLASGSQETQYF. The genes are TRBV7-2 and TRBJ2-5, with 7 bases fitting TRBD2. The CDR3 covers 15 residues. Looked up from germline, CDR1 is SGHTA and CDR2 is FQGNSA. With 5 bases clipped from V and 1 base from J, the junction kept 7 bases outside the gene matches.

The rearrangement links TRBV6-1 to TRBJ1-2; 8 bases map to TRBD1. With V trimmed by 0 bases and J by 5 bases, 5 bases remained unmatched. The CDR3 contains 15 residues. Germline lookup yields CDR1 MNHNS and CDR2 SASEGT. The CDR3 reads CASSEAGQGWYGYTF. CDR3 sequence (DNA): TGTGCCAGCAGTGAAGCCGGACAGGGTTGGTATGGCTACACCTTC.

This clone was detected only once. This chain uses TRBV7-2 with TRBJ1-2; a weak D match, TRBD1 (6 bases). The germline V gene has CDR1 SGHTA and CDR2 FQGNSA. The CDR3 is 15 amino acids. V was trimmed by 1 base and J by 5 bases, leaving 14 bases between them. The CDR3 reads CASSLGTAGVYGYTF. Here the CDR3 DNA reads TGTGCCAGCAGCTTAGGTACGGCAGGGGTGTATGGCTACACCTTC.